What follows are 5 T cell receptor beta chains derived from one specimen sequenced in a study of T cells in Graves' hyperthyroidism and ophthalmopathy. The CDR3 regions of TCR beta were amplified from RNA transcripts. First-round RT-PCR with HTBI primers amplified the TCR CDR3 region. TCRdb passed the multiplex PCR reads through MiXCR, listing each CDR3 protein once. Of 540,000 or so distinct CDR3 sequences listed, 15% to 19% are singletons. Sequenced material: blood. The receptors originated from a woman aged 30 to 39 with Graves' hyperthyroidism.

This CDR3 is CSARDPLREKLFF. CDR3 bases: TGCAGTGCTCGGGACCCCCTGAGAGAAAAACTGTTTTTT. V gene TRBV20-1 combines with J gene TRBJ1-4; D is possibly TRBD1 (5 bases). This CDR3 is built from 13 residues. V lost 5 bases to trimming and J lost 8 bases, with 15 bases between them. The V gene's germline CDR1 is DFQATT and CDR2 SNEGSKA (reference sequence).

The chain combines TRBV4-1 with TRBJ1-1; D is unresolved. Germline values: CDR1 MGHRA, CDR2 YSYEKL. The CDR3 sequence is 15 residues long. Between the trimmed V and J ends, which lost 5 bases and 7 bases, there was a span of 20 bases. Written as DNA, the CDR3 is TGCGCCAGCAGCTCCCCTCAAAGCGCGAACCGTGAAGCTTTCTTT. Translation: CASSSPQSANREAFF.

The chain is built from TRBV6-2 or TRBV6-3 and TRBJ1-5; no clear D. CDR3 length: 14 residues. Trimming took off 6 bases at V and 4 bases at J, with 13 bases between the two ends. Germline CDR1 MNHEY, CDR2 SVGEGT. The CDR3 reads CASREVSSNQPQHF. The DNA of the CDR3 is TGTGCCAGCAGGGAGGTCAGTTCTAATCAGCCCCAGCATTTT.

Only a few counts were recorded for this clonotype. CDR3 region: CASNNRLAGGLDTQYF. CDR3 DNA sequence: TGTGCCAGCAACAATCGACTAGCGGGAGGTCTAGATACGCAGTATTTT. This chain joins TRBV9 and TRBJ2-3; 13 bases line up with TRBD2. Losses at the gene ends were 6 bases for V and 5 bases for J; bases not matched to a gene: 9. Germline V gene data show CDR1 as SGDLS and CDR2 as YYNGEE. The CDR3 extends over 16 amino acids.

This clonotype occurred many times. This chain links TRBV3-1 with TRBJ2-1; D is possibly TRBD2 (6 bases). The CDR3 runs to 16 residues. The V gene's germline CDR1 is LGHDT and CDR2 YNNKEL (reference sequence). V lost 2 bases and J lost 7, with 18 bases in between. CDR3 residues: CASSQPTGVLSNEQFF. DNA for the CDR3: TGTGCCAGCAGCCAACCGACGGGAGTGTTGTCGAATGAGCAGTTCTTC.